The rows below give T cell receptor beta chains drawn from one sample of a study of blood T cell repertoires in COVID-19. Sequencing was performed with immunoSEQ multiplex PCR; in TCRdb, only in-frame clones are kept and a portion is missing. The top ten hold roughly 1% of the sample, which has 450,000 or so clones, roughly nine tenths seen once. The sequenced sample was peripheral blood. These receptor sequences come from a man between 18 and 35 years old with COVID-19, enrolled during active disease. CDR3s include the opening cysteine and the closing phenylalanine or tryptophan. The D gene is left open where the match is weak. A clone size is listed for some rows: how often the clone was seen (once, few, many), or a class if it is expanded.

>TRBD1|TRBJ2-7|-|TRBV5-1
CASRLTGPSYEQYF
TGCGCCAGCAGATTGACAGGGCCGTCCTACGAGCAGTACTTC
>-|TRBJ1-2|-|TRBV18
CASSPDSTQFYGYTF
TGTGCCAGCTCTCCGGACAGTACTCAATTCTATGGCTACACCTTC
>-|TRBJ2-7|-|TRBV4-2
CARNAGKGLPAHEQYF
TGTGCCAGAAACGCGGGGAAAGGACTCCCAGCCCACGAGCAGTACTTC
>TRBD1|TRBJ1-2|-|TRBV14
CASSHVNRDSYGYTF
TGTGCCAGCAGCCATGTAAACCGGGACAGCTATGGCTACACCTTC
>-|TRBJ2-1|-|TRBV5-1
CASRPSSAEQFF
TGCGCCAGCAGACCCTCTAGCGCAGAGCAGTTCTTC
>-|TRBJ2-7|-|TRBV6-6
CASSFRQAYEQYF
TGTGCCAGCAGTTTTCGACAGGCCTACGAGCAGTACTTC
>-|TRBJ2-3|-|TRBV10-1
CASQDSVQDTQYF
TGCGCCAGCCAGGACAGTGTCCAAGATACGCAGTATTTT
>TRBD2|TRBJ2-1|-|TRBV5-1
CASSLLYGRSSYNEQFF
TGCGCCAGCAGCTTGTTATACGGGAGGAGCTCCTACAATGAGCAGTTCTTC
>TRBD1|TRBJ1-1|-|TRBV10-2
CASTNDRATEAFF
TGCGCCAGCACTAACGACAGGGCCACTGAAGCTTTCTTT
>-|TRBJ1-6|-|TRBV6-6
CASSQAESYNSPLHF
TGTGCCAGCAGTCAGGCGGAGTCCTATAATTCACCCCTCCACTTT
>TRBD1|TRBJ1-2|-|TRBV7-8
CASKSDRRNYGYTF
TGTGCCAGCAAATCGGACAGGAGGAACTATGGCTACACCTTC
>-|TRBJ2-2|-|TRBV13
CASRRGTGELFF
TGTGCCAGCAGACGGGGCACCGGGGAGCTGTTTTTT
>-|TRBJ1-4|-|TRBV4-1
CASSQDRRALTNEKLFF
TGCGCCAGCAGCCAAGATCGGAGGGCTTTAACTAATGAAAAACTGTTTTTT
>TRBD2|TRBJ2-3|-|TRBV5-1
CASSLGGLAGFPPATDTQYF
TGCGCCAGCAGCTTGGGGGGACTAGCGGGATTCCCACCAGCCACAGATACGCAGTATTTT
>TRBD1|TRBJ2-7|-|TRBV25-1
CASSRDRGWAYEQYF
TGTGCCAGCAGCCGGGACAGGGGCTGGGCCTACGAGCAGTACTTC
>-|TRBJ1-2|-|TRBV11-3
CASSLDRDYGYTF
TGTGCCAGCAGCTTAGACAGGGACTATGGCTACACCTTC
>-|TRBJ2-1|-|TRBV7-2
CASSSVLVGEQFF
TGTGCCAGCAGCTCGGTCCTAGTTGGTGAGCAGTTCTTC
>-|TRBJ2-5|-|TRBV24-1
CATSDTGTSGETQYF
TGTGCCACCAGTGATACCGGGACATCAGGAGAGACCCAGTACTTC
>TRBD2|TRBJ2-5|-|TRBV25-1
CASSESLAGGPQETQYF
TGTGCCAGCAGTGAATCGCTAGCGGGGGGACCTCAGGAGACCCAGTACTTC
>TRBD1|TRBJ1-2|-|TRBV19
CASTVSQGQGALRGYTF
TGTGCCAGTACTGTCAGCCAGGGACAGGGGGCCTTGCGGGGCTACACCTTC
>TRBD2|TRBJ2-7|few|TRBV6-4
CASSRTSRDEQYF
TGTGCCAGCTCCCGGACTAGCCGGGACGAGCAGTACTTC
>TRBD1|TRBJ1-6|-|TRBV2
CASSWTGGAGNSPLHF
TGTGCCAGTTCGTGGACAGGGGGCGCAGGGAATTCACCCCTCCACTTT
>-|TRBJ1-5|once|TRBV7-9
CASSRTKDQPQHF
TGTGCCAGCAGCCGTACAAAAGATCAGCCCCAGCATTTT
>TRBD1|TRBJ1-1|-|TRBV29-1
CSVIGQAATEAFF
TGCAGCGTCATAGGACAGGCTGCCACTGAAGCTTTCTTT
>TRBD1|TRBJ2-3|-|TRBV4-1
CASSQGQGRGTQYF
TGCGCCAGCAGCCAGGGACAGGGTAGGGGTACGCAGTATTTT
>-|TRBJ1-6|-|TRBV11-2
CASSFSGDNSPLHF
TGTGCCAGCAGCTTTTCAGGGGATAATTCACCCCTCCACTTT
>TRBD1|TRBJ2-1|-|TRBV9
CASSASGTGYNEQFF
TGTGCCAGCAGCGCCTCCGGGACAGGGTACAATGAGCAGTTCTTC
>TRBD2|TRBJ2-1|-|TRBV7-3
CASSLLAGGIVSYNEQFF
TGTGCCAGCAGCTTGCTAGCGGGAGGAATAGTGTCCTACAATGAGCAGTTCTTC
>TRBD2|TRBJ2-5|-|TRBV5-1
CASSLLGTSDKTQYF
TGCGCCAGCAGCTTGTTGGGGACTAGCGATAAGACCCAGTACTTC
>-|TRBJ2-7|-|TRBV6-5
CASRTTGPPYEQYF
TGTGCCAGCAGGACAACAGGCCCTCCCTACGAGCAGTACTTC
>TRBD2|TRBJ2-7|-|TRBV27
CASRSGTSGNDGEQYF
TGTGCCAGCAGATCGGGGACTAGCGGCAACGATGGGGAGCAGTACTTC
>TRBD1|TRBJ1-6|-|TRBV6-5
CASSDRGPSPLHF
TGTGCCAGCAGCGACAGGGGGCCTTCACCCCTCCACTTT
>-|TRBJ1-2|-|TRBV2
CASSLDTNYGYTF
TGTGCCAGCAGTTTGGACACTAACTATGGCTACACCTTC
>TRBD1|TRBJ1-4|-|TRBV5-5
CASSFRTGPSTNEKLFF
TGTGCCAGCAGCTTTCGGACAGGCCCCAGTACTAATGAAAAACTGTTTTTT
>TRBD2|TRBJ2-1|few|TRBV11-2
CASSLATLAGPSSYNEQFF
TGTGCCAGCAGCTTAGCCACCCTAGCGGGGCCGAGCTCCTACAATGAGCAGTTCTTC
>TRBD2|TRBJ2-7|-|TRBV3-1/TRBV3-2
CASSQDRAAGGRYEQYF
TGTGCCAGCAGCCAAGATCGGGCAGCGGGGGGTCGTTACGAGCAGTACTTC
>-|TRBJ1-6|-|TRBV2
CASSEAQGIESPLHF
TGTGCCAGCAGTGAAGCGCAGGGGATAGAGTCACCCCTCCACTTT
>TRBD1|TRBJ1-4|-|TRBV7-2
CASSLVGTGTGGTLFF
TGTGCCAGCAGCTTAGTAGGGACAGGGACTGGGGGGACACTGTTTTTT
>TRBD1|TRBJ1-2|-|TRBV28
CASSSLETGWYGYTF
TGTGCCAGCAGTTCCTTAGAGACAGGGTGGTATGGCTACACCTTC
>TRBD2|TRBJ2-7|-|TRBV5-5
CASSWTSGGSYEQYF
TGTGCCAGCAGCTGGACTAGCGGGGGCTCCTACGAGCAGTACTTC
>TRBD2|TRBJ2-2|-|TRBV2
CASSDSATAGAGELFF
TGTGCCAGCAGTGATTCCGCCACAGCGGGAGCCGGGGAGCTGTTTTTT
>TRBD2|TRBJ2-3|-|TRBV7-2
CASSLFGFGTSGSTDTQYF
TGTGCCAGCAGCTTATTCGGTTTTGGGACTAGCGGGAGCACAGATACGCAGTATTTT
>-|TRBJ2-3|-|TRBV15
CATSRGGGGRTDTQYF
TGTGCCACCAGCAGAGGGGGCGGGGGCCGCACAGATACGCAGTATTTT
>TRBD2|TRBJ2-4|once|TRBV2
CASSEGTSANIQYF
TGTGCCAGCAGTGAAGGGACTAGCGCGAACATTCAGTACTTC
>TRBD2|TRBJ2-3|-|TRBV2
CASTSGDTDTQYF
TGTGCCAGTACTAGCGGGGACACAGATACGCAGTATTTT
>-|TRBJ2-7|-|TRBV18
CASSPLRVAEQYF
TGTGCCAGCTCACCACTCCGCGTAGCCGAGCAGTACTTC
>TRBD1|TRBJ2-2|-|TRBV19
CASRTGAVGELFF
TGTGCCAGTAGAACAGGGGCTGTCGGGGAGCTGTTTTTT
>-|TRBJ1-1|-|TRBV7-2
CASSRRGTGRGTEAFF
TGTGCCAGCAGCCGCCGTGGAACAGGGAGGGGGACTGAAGCTTTCTTT